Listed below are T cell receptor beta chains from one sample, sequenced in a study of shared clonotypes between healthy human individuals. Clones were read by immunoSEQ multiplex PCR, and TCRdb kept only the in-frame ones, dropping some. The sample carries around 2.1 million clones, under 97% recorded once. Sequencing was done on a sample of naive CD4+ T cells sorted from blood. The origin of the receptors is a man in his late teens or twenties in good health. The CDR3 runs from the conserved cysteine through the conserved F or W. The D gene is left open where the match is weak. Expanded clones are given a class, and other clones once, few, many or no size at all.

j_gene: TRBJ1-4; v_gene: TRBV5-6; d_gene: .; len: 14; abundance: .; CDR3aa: CASSTGWTNEKLFF; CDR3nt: TGTGCCAGCAGCACAGGGTGGACTAATGAAAAACTGTTTTTT
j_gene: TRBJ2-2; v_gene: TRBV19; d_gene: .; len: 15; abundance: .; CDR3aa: CASSIRGRDTGELFF; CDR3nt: TGTGCCAGTAGTATCAGGGGCAGGGACACCGGGGAGCTGTTTTTT
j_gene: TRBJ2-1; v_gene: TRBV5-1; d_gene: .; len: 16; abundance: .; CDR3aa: CASSSPERTRDNEQFF; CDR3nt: TGCGCCAGCAGCTCCCCCGAAAGAACTAGAGACAATGAGCAGTTCTTC
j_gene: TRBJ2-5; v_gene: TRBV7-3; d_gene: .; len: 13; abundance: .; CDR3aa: CASSLDRAETQYF; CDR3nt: TGTGCCAGCAGCTTAGATCGGGCAGAGACCCAGTACTTC
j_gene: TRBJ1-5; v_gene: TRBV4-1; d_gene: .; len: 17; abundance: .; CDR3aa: CASSPYPVEGDNQPQHF; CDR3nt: TGCGCCAGCAGCCCATACCCAGTGGAGGGGGACAATCAGCCCCAGCATTTT
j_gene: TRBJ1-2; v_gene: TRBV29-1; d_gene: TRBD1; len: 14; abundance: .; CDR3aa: CSVGAPGGGYGYTF; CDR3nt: TGCAGCGTTGGGGCCCCAGGGGGCGGCTATGGCTACACCTTC
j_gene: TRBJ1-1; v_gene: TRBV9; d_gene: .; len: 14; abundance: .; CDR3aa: CASSGGHLNTEAFF; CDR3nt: TGTGCCAGCAGCGGGGGACATTTGAACACTGAAGCTTTCTTT
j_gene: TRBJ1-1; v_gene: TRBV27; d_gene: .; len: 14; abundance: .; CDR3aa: CASSLMGRNTEAFF; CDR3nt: TGTGCCAGCAGTTTAATGGGCAGAAACACTGAAGCTTTCTTT
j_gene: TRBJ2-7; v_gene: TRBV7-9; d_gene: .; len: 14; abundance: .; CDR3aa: CASSLAFGGAEQYF; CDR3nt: TGTGCCAGCAGCTTAGCTTTTGGAGGGGCCGAGCAGTACTTC
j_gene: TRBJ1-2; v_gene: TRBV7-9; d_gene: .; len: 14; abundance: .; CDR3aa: CASSLVSWDYGYTF; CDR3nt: TGTGCCAGCAGCTTAGTCTCATGGGACTATGGCTACACCTTC
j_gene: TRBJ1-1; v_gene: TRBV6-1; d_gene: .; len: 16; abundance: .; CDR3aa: CASSESLPWGPRGAFF; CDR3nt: TGTGCCAGCAGTGAGAGCCTTCCTTGGGGGCCAAGGGGAGCTTTCTTT
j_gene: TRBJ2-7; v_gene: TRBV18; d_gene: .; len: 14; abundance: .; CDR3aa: CASSNQGGSYEQYF; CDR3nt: TGTGCCAGCTCCAACCAGGGGGGAAGCTACGAGCAGTACTTC
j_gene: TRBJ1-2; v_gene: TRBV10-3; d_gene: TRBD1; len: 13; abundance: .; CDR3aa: CAISGQGTYGYTF; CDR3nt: TGTGCCATCAGCGGACAGGGTACCTATGGCTACACCTTC
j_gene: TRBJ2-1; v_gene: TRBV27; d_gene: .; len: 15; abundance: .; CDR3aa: CASSLWRGPGNEQFF; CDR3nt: TGTGCCAGCAGTTTGTGGCGGGGCCCCGGCAATGAGCAGTTCTTC
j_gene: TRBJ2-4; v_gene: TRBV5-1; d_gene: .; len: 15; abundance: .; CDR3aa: CASSLGTTGINIQYF; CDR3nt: TGCGCCAGCAGCCTCGGGACCACGGGCATAAACATTCAGTACTTC
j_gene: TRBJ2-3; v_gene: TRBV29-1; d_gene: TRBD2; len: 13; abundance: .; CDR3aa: CSVPSGGADTQYF; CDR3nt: TGCAGCGTTCCTAGCGGGGGGGCAGATACGCAGTATTTT
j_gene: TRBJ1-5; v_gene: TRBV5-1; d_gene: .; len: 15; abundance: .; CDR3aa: CASSLEWGSNQPQHF; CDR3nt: TGCGCCAGCAGCTTGGAATGGGGGAGCAATCAGCCCCAGCATTTT
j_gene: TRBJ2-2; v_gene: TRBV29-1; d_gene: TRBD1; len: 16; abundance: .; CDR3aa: CSVVGLGQKNTGELFF; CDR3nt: TGCAGCGTTGTGGGATTGGGACAGAAAAACACCGGGGAGCTGTTTTTT
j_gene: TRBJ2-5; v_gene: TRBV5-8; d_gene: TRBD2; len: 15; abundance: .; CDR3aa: CASSPLSRGGETQYF; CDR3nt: TGTGCCAGCAGCCCCCTATCACGGGGAGGGGAGACCCAGTACTTC
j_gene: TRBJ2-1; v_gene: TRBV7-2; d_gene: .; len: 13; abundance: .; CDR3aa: CASSLGTRNEQFF; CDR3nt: TGTGCCAGCAGCCTGGGGACCCGGAATGAGCAGTTCTTC
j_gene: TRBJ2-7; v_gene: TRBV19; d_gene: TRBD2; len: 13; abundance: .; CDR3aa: CASSIVLSGGLYF; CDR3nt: TGTGCCAGTAGTATAGTTTTAAGCGGGGGACTGTACTTC
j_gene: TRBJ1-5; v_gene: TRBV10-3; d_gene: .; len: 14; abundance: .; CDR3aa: CAIGRDGYNQPQHF; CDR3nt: TGTGCCATCGGGCGGGACGGGTACAATCAGCCCCAGCATTTT
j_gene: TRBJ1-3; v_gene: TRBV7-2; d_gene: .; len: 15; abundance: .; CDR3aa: CASSLDAGTGNTIYF; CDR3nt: TGTGCCAGCAGCTTAGATGCAGGCACAGGAAACACCATATATTTT
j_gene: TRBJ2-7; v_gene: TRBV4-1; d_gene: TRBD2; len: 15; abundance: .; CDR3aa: CASSQGAAGTYEQYF; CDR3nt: TGCGCCAGCAGCCAAGGTGCAGCGGGAACCTACGAGCAGTACTTC
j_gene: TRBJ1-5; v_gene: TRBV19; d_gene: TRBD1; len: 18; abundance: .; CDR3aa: CASKTPGQGPYSNQPQHF; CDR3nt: TGTGCCAGTAAGACCCCGGGACAGGGGCCTTATAGCAATCAGCCCCAGCATTTT
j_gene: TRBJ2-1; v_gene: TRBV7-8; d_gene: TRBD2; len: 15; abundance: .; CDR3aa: CASSLPSGSGNEQFF; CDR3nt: TGTGCCAGCAGCTTGCCTAGCGGGAGTGGGAATGAGCAGTTCTTC
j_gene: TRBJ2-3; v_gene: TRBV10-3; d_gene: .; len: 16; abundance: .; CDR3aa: CATGWMGAGSTDTQYF; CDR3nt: TGTGCCACGGGGTGGATGGGGGCGGGTTCGACAGATACGCAGTATTTT
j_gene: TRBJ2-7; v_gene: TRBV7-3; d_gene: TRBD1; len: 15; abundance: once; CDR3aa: CASSLNPDRGYEQYF; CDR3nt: TGTGCCAGCAGCCTTAACCCCGACAGGGGCTACGAGCAGTACTTC
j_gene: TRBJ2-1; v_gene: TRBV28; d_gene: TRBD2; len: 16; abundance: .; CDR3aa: CASSLLYSGGSNEQFF; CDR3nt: TGTGCCAGCAGTTTACTTTATAGCGGGGGTAGTAATGAGCAGTTCTTC
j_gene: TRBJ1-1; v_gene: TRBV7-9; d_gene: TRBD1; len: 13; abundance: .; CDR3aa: CASRGGQLTEAFF; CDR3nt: TGTGCCAGCAGGGGGGGACAGTTGACTGAAGCTTTCTTT
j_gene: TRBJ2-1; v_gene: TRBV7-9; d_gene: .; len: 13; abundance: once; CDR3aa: CASSRDSGNEQFF; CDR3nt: TGTGCCAGCAGCAGGGACTCTGGCAATGAGCAGTTCTTC
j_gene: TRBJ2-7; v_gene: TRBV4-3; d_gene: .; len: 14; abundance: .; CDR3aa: CASSQEQGTYEQYF; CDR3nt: TGCGCCAGCAGCCAAGAGCAGGGAACCTACGAGCAGTACTTC
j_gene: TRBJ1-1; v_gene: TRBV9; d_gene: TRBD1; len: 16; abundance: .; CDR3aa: CASSPSGTGKNTEAFF; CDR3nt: TGTGCCAGCAGCCCCTCCGGGACAGGAAAAAACACTGAAGCTTTCTTT
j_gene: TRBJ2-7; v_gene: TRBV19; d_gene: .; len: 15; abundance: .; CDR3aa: CASSQTSSTIYEQYF; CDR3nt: TGTGCCAGTAGTCAGACAAGCTCAACTATCTACGAGCAGTACTTC
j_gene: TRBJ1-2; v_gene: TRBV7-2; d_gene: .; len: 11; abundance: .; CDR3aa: CASSFRTGYTF; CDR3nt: TGTGCCAGCAGCTTTCGGACTGGCTACACCTTC
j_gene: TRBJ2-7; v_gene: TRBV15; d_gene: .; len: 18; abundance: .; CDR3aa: CATSRDPASGTVPYEQYF; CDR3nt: TGTGCCACCAGCAGAGATCCGGCGAGTGGGACGGTTCCCTACGAGCAGTACTTC
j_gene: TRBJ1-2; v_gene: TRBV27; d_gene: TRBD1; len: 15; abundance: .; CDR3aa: CASSLSKGTVYGYTF; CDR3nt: TGTGCCAGCAGTTTATCGAAGGGGACAGTTTATGGCTACACCTTC
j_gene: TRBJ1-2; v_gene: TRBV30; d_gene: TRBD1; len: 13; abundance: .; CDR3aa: CAWSAGTGGLRGF; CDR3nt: TGTGCCTGGAGTGCCGGGACAGGGGGCTTGAGGGGCTTC
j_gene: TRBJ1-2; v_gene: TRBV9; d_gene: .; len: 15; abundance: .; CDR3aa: CASSVEFNTGYGYTF; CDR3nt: TGTGCCAGCAGCGTAGAGTTCAATACGGGCTATGGCTACACCTTC
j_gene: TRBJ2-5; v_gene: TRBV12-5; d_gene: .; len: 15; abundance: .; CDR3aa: CASGPRAGCGETQYF; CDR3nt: TGTGCTAGTGGTCCCAGGGCGGGGTGTGGGGAGACCCAGTACTTC
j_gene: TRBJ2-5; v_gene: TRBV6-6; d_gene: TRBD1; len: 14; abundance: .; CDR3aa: CASSYGGQQETQYF; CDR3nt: TGTGCCAGCAGTTATGGGGGACAGCAAGAGACCCAGTACTTC
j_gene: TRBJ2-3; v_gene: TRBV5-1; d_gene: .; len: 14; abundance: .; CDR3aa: CASRGGPSTDTQYF; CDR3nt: TGCGCCAGCAGGGGGGGACCTAGCACAGATACGCAGTATTTT
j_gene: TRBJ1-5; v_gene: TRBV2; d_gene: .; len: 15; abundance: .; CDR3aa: CASSPTSNSNQPQHF; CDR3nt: TGTGCCAGCAGCCCAACCTCAAATAGCAATCAGCCCCAGCATTTT
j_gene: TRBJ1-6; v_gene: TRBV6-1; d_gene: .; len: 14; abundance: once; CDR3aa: CASSGAGFNSPLHF; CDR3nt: TGTGCCAGCAGTGGCGCAGGGTTCAATTCACCCCTCCACTTT
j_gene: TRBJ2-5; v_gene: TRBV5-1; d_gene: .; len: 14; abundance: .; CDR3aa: CASSFAADLETQYF; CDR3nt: TGCGCCAGCAGCTTTGCCGCGGACCTTGAGACCCAGTACTTC
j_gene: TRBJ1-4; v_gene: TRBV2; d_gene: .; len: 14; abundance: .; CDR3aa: CASSQRTVGEKLFF; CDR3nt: TGTGCCAGCAGTCAGCGGACGGTGGGCGAAAAACTGTTTTTT
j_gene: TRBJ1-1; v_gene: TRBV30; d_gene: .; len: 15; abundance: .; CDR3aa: CAWSTPRRGNTEAFF; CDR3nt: TGTGCCTGGAGTACCCCCCGCAGGGGCAACACTGAAGCTTTCTTT
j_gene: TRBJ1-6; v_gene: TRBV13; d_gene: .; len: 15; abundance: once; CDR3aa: CASSPTGEGSSPLHF; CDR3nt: TGTGCCAGCAGCCCAACCGGTGAAGGGAGTTCACCCCTCCACTTT
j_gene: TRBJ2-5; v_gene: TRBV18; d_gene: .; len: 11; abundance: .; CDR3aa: CASSRVETQYF; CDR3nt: TGTGCCAGCTCACGCGTGGAGACCCAGTACTTC
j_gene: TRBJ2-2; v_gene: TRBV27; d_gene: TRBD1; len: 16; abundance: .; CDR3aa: CASSLRGQGDTGELFF; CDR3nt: TGTGCCAGCAGCCTAAGGGGACAGGGGGACACCGGGGAGCTGTTTTTT
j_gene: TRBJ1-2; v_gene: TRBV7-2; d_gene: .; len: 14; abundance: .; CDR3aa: CASSVSAVNYGYTF; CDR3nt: TGTGCCAGCAGCGTAAGCGCGGTGAACTATGGCTACACCTTC
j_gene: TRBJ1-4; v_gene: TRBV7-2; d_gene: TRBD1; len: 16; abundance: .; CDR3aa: CASSPDRGRLNEKLFF; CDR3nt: TGTGCCAGCAGCCCCGACAGGGGAAGGCTGAATGAAAAACTGTTTTTT
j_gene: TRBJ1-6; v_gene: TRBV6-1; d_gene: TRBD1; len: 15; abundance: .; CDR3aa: CASSWTGWDNSPLHF; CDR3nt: TGTGCCAGCAGTTGGACAGGGTGGGATAATTCACCCCTCCACTTT
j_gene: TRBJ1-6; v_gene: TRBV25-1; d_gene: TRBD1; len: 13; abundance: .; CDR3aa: CASWTGEGSPLHF; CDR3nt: TGTGCCAGCTGGACAGGGGAAGGCTCACCCCTCCACTTT
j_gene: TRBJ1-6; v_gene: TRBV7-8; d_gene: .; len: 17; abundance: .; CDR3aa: CASSLERPELYNSPLHF; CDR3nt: TGTGCCAGCAGCTTAGAGAGGCCAGAGCTCTATAATTCACCCCTCCACTTT
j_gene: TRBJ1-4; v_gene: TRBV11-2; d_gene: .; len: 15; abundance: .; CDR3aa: CASSLDSGKSEKLFF; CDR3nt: TGTGCCAGCAGCTTAGACAGCGGGAAGAGTGAAAAACTGTTTTTT